The rows below give T cell receptor beta chains drawn from one sample of a study of T cells in localized non-small cell lung cancer. Some clones are missing from TCRdb's copy, which holds only in-frame ones; the method was immunoSEQ multiplex PCR. The sample records roughly 1,400 clones, less than 45% being singletons. Sequenced material: normal lung tissue next to the tumor, taken before any cancer treatment. The receptors were sampled from a woman aged 40-70 years with stage I squamous cell lung carcinoma. Each CDR3 is given with its conserved first and last residue. Fields, in order: V gene, J gene, CDR3 protein.

v_call: TRBV29-1
j_call: TRBJ1-1
cdr3_aa: CSVGTGGEEAFF

v_call: TRBV6-8
j_call: TRBJ1-2
cdr3_aa: CASSLWDVYGYTF

v_call: TRBV18
j_call: TRBJ1-2
cdr3_aa: CASSPISGGAGYGYTF

v_call: TRBV11-3
j_call: TRBJ1-4
cdr3_aa: CASSYPERRGEKLFF

v_call: TRBV6-8
j_call: TRBJ1-2
cdr3_aa: CASWASGKFYGYTF

v_call: TRBV6-8
j_call: TRBJ2-3
cdr3_aa: CASSPGYTDTQYF

v_call: TRBV6-8
j_call: TRBJ1-1
cdr3_aa: CASSRGQGSTEAFF

v_call: TRBV6-8
j_call: TRBJ1-2
cdr3_aa: CASSNRAGGYTF

v_call: TRBV6-8
j_call: TRBJ2-5
cdr3_aa: CAISPGLAGETQYF

v_call: TRBV11-3
j_call: TRBJ1-2
cdr3_aa: CASSWADLLWGYTF

v_call: TRBV19
j_call: TRBJ1-5
cdr3_aa: CASSEDRIRNQPQHF

v_call: TRBV30
j_call: TRBJ2-7
cdr3_aa: CAWSPKSGYAYEQYF

v_call: TRBV11-3
j_call: TRBJ2-3
cdr3_aa: CASIADYRTDTQYF

v_call: TRBV6-8
j_call: TRBJ1-2
cdr3_aa: CASTTPRLFWYGYTF

v_call: TRBV9
j_call: TRBJ2-7
cdr3_aa: CASSSSSYEQYF

v_call: TRBV29-1
j_call: TRBJ1-4
cdr3_aa: CSVWGNPNEKLFF

v_call: TRBV6-8
j_call: TRBJ1-4
cdr3_aa: CASSGAKANEKLFF

v_call: TRBV18
j_call: TRBJ1-2
cdr3_aa: CASSPGGAEGINYGYTF

v_call: TRBV9
j_call: TRBJ1-1
cdr3_aa: CASSAEGQGHTEAFF

v_call: TRBV4-1
j_call: TRBJ1-3
cdr3_aa: CASRGQTDTIYF

v_call: TRBV7-1
j_call: TRBJ2-7
cdr3_aa: CASSLTVDHEQYF

v_call: TRBV30
j_call: TRBJ2-2
cdr3_aa: CAWSGGGELFF

v_call: TRBV30
j_call: TRBJ1-5
cdr3_aa: CAWSPKAGQGDQPQHF

v_call: TRBV6-1
j_call: TRBJ2-3
cdr3_aa: CASSEARGPMVTDTQYF

v_call: TRBV11-3
j_call: TRBJ2-2
cdr3_aa: CASSSLQGSGELFF

v_call: TRBV19
j_call: TRBJ2-7
cdr3_aa: CASSIGGVSYEQYF

v_call: TRBV9
j_call: TRBJ2-7
cdr3_aa: CASSVAGLPYEQYF

v_call: TRBV11-3
j_call: TRBJ2-7
cdr3_aa: CASSQGQGIDEQYF

v_call: TRBV2
j_call: TRBJ2-1
cdr3_aa: CASSTDGFSYNEQFF

v_call: TRBV11-3
j_call: TRBJ1-2
cdr3_aa: CASSPTSSAAAYGYTF

v_call: TRBV6-8
j_call: TRBJ2-3
cdr3_aa: CATDKDQGAKVADTQYF

v_call: TRBV29-1
j_call: TRBJ2-7
cdr3_aa: CSVELGQARSYEQYF

v_call: TRBV12-5
j_call: TRBJ1-6
cdr3_aa: CASGFGTPNSPLHF

v_call: TRBV6-8
j_call: TRBJ2-1
cdr3_aa: CASSDGQGAGEQFF

v_call: TRBV6-8
j_call: TRBJ1-3
cdr3_aa: CAITRGPGTGNTIYF

v_call: TRBV19
j_call: TRBJ2-1
cdr3_aa: CASSQMRGGGSTSPNEQFF

v_call: TRBV5-1
j_call: TRBJ1-4
cdr3_aa: CASSPGTANEKLFF

v_call: TRBV6-8
j_call: TRBJ1-2
cdr3_aa: CASSFGTGRGGYTF

v_call: TRBV29-1
j_call: TRBJ1-6
cdr3_aa: CSGRDMRDSPLHF

v_call: TRBV12-5
j_call: TRBJ1-6
cdr3_aa: CASAGSYNSPLHF

v_call: TRBV23-1
j_call: TRBJ2-1
cdr3_aa: CASSQDPTSGGASEQFF

v_call: TRBV4-1
j_call: TRBJ2-1
cdr3_aa: CASSQVTGLYEQFF

v_call: TRBV29-1
j_call: TRBJ2-7
cdr3_aa: CSVTGQGSPYEQYF

v_call: TRBV6-8
j_call: TRBJ2-2
cdr3_aa: CASGRDGFPGELFF

v_call: TRBV11-3
j_call: TRBJ2-7
cdr3_aa: CASSGGVVGYEQYF

v_call: TRBV30
j_call: TRBJ2-1
cdr3_aa: CAWNEASYNEQFF

v_call: TRBV19
j_call: TRBJ2-7
cdr3_aa: CASSPSYEQYF

v_call: TRBV11-3
j_call: TRBJ2-1
cdr3_aa: CASSFLAGGVNEQFF

v_call: TRBV19
j_call: TRBJ1-5
cdr3_aa: CASREGGSNQPQHF

v_call: TRBV6-8
j_call: TRBJ1-2
cdr3_aa: CASSIGRGARDGYTF

v_call: TRBV18
j_call: TRBJ2-3
cdr3_aa: CASSPPTADTQYF

v_call: TRBV7-6
j_call: TRBJ1-1
cdr3_aa: CASSLTGGAATEAFF

v_call: TRBV19
j_call: TRBJ1-1
cdr3_aa: CASSRTGRHTEAFF

v_call: TRBV11-3
j_call: TRBJ1-1
cdr3_aa: CASSLPRLLGLRNTEAFF